This T cell receptor beta chain was sequenced during a study of blood T cell repertoires in COVID-19. Whole-study context: Sites across the United States, Italy and Spain contributed samples from acute and convalescent COVID-19.

This clone was seen a few times. Source study methods: Estimation of nucleated cell counts was performed using reference gene primer amplification. The table came from immunoSEQ multiplex PCR; TCRdb's copy has only in-frame clones and leaves some out. V and J calls and clone size come straight from that table; D and trimming were deduced from the DNA. The table lists 200,000 or so clones, more than 75% of them singletons, with roughly 18% in the top ten. This CDR3 region has 16 residues. With V trimmed by 2 bases and J by 5 bases, 9 bases remained unmatched. CDR1 is MNHEY and CDR2 is SVGAGI in the germline V gene.

This chain connects TRBV6-5 to TRBJ1-2, with 9 bases fitting TRBD1. Sequencing was done on a sample of peripheral blood. The sequence was collected from a person between 65 and 80 years old with COVID-19, enrolled during active disease. The CDR3 loop reads CASSYQRTGGGYGYTF. The CDR3 DNA is TGTGCCAGCAGTTACCAACGCACAGGGGGCGGGTATGGCTACACCTTC.